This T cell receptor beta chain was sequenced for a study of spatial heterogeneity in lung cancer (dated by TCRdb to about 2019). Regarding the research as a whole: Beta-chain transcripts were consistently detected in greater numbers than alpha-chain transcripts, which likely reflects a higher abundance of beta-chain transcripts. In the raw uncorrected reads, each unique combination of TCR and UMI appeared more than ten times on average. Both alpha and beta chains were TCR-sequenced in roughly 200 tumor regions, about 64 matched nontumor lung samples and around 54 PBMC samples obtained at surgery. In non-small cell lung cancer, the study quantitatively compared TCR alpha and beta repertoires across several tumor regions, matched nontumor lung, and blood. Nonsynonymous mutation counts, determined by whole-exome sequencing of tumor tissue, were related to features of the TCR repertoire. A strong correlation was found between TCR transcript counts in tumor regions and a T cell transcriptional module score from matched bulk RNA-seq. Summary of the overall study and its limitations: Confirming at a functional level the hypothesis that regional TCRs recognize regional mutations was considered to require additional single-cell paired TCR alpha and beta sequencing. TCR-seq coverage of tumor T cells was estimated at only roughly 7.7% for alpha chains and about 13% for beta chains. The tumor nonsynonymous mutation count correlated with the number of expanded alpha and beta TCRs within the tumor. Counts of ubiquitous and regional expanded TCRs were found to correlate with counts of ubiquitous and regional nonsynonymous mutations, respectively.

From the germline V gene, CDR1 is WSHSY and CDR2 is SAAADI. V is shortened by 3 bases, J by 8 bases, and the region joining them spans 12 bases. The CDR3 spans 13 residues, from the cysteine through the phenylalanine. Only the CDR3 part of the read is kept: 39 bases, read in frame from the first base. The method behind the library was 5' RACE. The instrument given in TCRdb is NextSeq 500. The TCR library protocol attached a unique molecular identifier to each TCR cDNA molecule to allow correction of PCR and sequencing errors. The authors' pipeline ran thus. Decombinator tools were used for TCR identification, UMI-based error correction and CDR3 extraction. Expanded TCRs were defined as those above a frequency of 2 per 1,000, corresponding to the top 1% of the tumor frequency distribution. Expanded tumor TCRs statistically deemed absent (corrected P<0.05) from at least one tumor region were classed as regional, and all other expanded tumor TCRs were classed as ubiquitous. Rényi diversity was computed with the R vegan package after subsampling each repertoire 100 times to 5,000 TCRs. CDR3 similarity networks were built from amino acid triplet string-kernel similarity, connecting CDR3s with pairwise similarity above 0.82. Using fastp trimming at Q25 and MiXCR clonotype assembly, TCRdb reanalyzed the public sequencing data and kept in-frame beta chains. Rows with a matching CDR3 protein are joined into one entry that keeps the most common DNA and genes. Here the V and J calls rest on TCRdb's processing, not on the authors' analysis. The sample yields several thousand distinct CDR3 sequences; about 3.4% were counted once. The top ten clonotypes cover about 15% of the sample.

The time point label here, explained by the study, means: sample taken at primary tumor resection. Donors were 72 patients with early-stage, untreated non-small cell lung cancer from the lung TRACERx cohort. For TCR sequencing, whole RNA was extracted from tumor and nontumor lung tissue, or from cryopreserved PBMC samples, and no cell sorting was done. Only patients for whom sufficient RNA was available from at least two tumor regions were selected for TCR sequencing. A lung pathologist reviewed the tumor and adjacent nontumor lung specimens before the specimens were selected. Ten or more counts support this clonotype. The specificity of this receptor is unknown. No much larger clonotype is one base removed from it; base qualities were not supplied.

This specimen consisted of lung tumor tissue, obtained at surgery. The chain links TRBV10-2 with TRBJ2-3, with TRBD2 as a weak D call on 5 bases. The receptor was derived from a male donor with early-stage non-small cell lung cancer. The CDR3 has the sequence CASSDGAESTQYF. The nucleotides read TGCGCCAGCAGTGACGGAGCGGAGAGTACGCAGTATTTT.